Shown below are 32 T cell receptor beta chains from a single sample sequenced in a study of shared clonotypes between healthy human individuals. TCRdb's table, derived via immunoSEQ multiplex PCR, lists solely in-frame clones and lacks some. Among roughly 200,000 clones listed, about 68% were seen once. The sample consisted of memory CD4+ T cells sorted from blood. Subset given: CD45RA-negative fraction. The receptors were gathered from a man aged 25 to 40 in good health.

The chain employs TRBV6-4 and TRBJ1-1, with D maybe TRBD1 (5 bases). CDR3 length: 13 amino acids. V was cut by 6 bases and J by 4 bases, with 12 bases left in between. The germline V gene has CDR1 MRHNA and CDR2 SNTAGT. The CDR3 DNA follows: TGTGCCAGCAGGGGGACCGCGGGCACTGAAGCTTTCTTT. Amino acid sequence: CASRGTAGTEAFF.

This clone came up a few times. CDR3 DNA: TGTGCCAGCAGCTTCAGGGGGTTGGATGGAAACACCATATATTTT. Its protein is CASSFRGLDGNTIYF. The chain carries TRBV13 and TRBJ1-3; TRBD1 agrees at 7 bases. The junction had 5 bases not matched to a gene; V was cut back by 3 bases and J by 3 bases. This CDR3 contains 15 residues. Germline CDR1 PRHDT, CDR2 FYEKMQ (reference sequence).

V and J are TRBV7-8 and TRBJ2-3; 10 bases match TRBD2. The germline gives CDR1 SGHVS, CDR2 FQNEAQ. The CDR3 runs 17 residues. After removal of 3 bases from V and 6 bases from J, the junction contained 12 bases not matched to a gene. This CDR3 is CASSLSLAGARGDTQYF. CDR3 DNA: TGTGCCAGCAGCTTGTCCCTAGCGGGAGCCCGTGGGGATACGCAGTATTTT.

This clone was seen a handful of times. The chain combines TRBV11-2 with TRBJ2-1, with 11 positions matching TRBD2. V lost 1 base to trimming and J lost 9 bases; unmatched junction nucleotides: 5. Germline CDR1 is SGHAT and CDR2 is FQNNGV. The CDR3 spans 15 residues. CDR3 protein: CASSLGTSGYGEQFF. The CDR3 nucleotides are TGTGCCAGCAGCTTAGGGACTAGCGGGTATGGTGAGCAGTTCTTC.

The J gene is TRBJ1-1, the V gene TRBV5-1; the D is unclear. The CDR3 consists of 14 residues. V lost 4 bases to trimming and J lost 5 bases, with 15 bases between them. The germline V gene encodes CDR1 SGHRS and CDR2 YFSETQ. CDR3 amino acids: CASSPPTVGTEAFF. DNA of the CDR3: TGCGCCAGCAGCCCCCCTACGGTGGGGACTGAAGCTTTCTTT.

The V and J genes are TRBV11-2 and TRBJ2-1, with 7 nucleotides matching TRBD1. Germline CDR1 is SGHAT and CDR2 is FQNNGV. V shed 3 bases, J shed 2 bases, and the junction held 7 bases outside the gene matches. This CDR3 has 16 amino acids. CDR3 nucleotide sequence: TGTGCCAGCAGCTTGATAAGGGGGCCCCCCTACAATGAGCAGTTCTTC. This gives the protein CASSLIRGPPYNEQFF.

The V and J genes are TRBV10-3 and TRBJ1-5; D is ambiguous. The CDR3 is 14 amino acids. V lost 6 bases to trimming and J lost 5 bases, with 14 bases between them. Germline CDR1 and CDR2: ENHRY and SYGVKD. The CDR3 region has the DNA TGTGCCATCAGAGCAAATGGGGAGTATCAGCCCCAGCATTTT. The encoded protein is CAIRANGEYQPQHF.

This clone has only a few counts. This rearrangement joins TRBV28 to TRBJ2-5; D gene unclear. Germline V gives CDR1 MDHEN, CDR2 SYDVKM. This CDR3 is built from 13 residues. Trimming removed 1 base from V and 3 bases from J, with 6 bases in between. The CDR3 protein is CASSLSPKETQYF. DNA for the CDR3: TGTGCCAGCAGTTTATCCCCCAAAGAGACCCAGTACTTC.

The chain combines TRBV5-1 with TRBJ1-2; D may be TRBD1 (6 bases). Germline values: CDR1 SGHRS, CDR2 YFSETQ. Trimming removed 3 bases from V and 5 bases from J, with 14 bases in between. This CDR3 is 14 amino acids long. CDR3 loop: CASSSSGTSYGYTF. Written as DNA, the CDR3 is TGCGCCAGCAGCTCTTCCGGGACATCTTATGGCTACACCTTC.

V usage is TRBV10-3 and J usage is TRBJ1-1, with D possibly matching TRBD1 (5 bases). Looked up from germline, CDR1 is ENHRY and CDR2 is SYGVKD. This CDR3 contains 12 residues. The germline V and J ends were trimmed by 5 bases and 7 bases, with 11 bases remaining between them. CDR3 coding DNA: TGTGCCATCAGTACTGGGACGTATGAAGCTTTCTTT. Translation: CAISTGTYEAFF.

The chain links TRBV2 to TRBJ1-2, with TRBD1 identical over 7 bases. In germline, CDR1 is SNHLY, CDR2 FYNNEI. J lost 3 bases, V lost 7 bases, and 8 bases had no gene match. The CDR3 spans 14 residues. The DNA for the CDR3 is TGTGCCAGCATTGCGACAGGGAGAGACTATGGCTACACCTTC. Translating gives CASIATGRDYGYTF.

The chain links TRBV18 to TRBJ2-4; D is perhaps TRBD1 or TRBD2 (5 bases each). The CDR3 is made up of 13 amino acids. In germline, CDR1 is KGHSH, CDR2 LQKENI. Trimming stripped 6 bases from V and 0 bases from J, with 6 bases between. The CDR3, as DNA: TGTGCCAGCTCCGGGACAGCCAAAAACATTCAGTACTTC. This codes for CASSGTAKNIQYF.

This chain uses TRBV5-1 with TRBJ2-5; D remains unclear. V was pared by 3 bases and J by 2 bases, with 11 bases between. Germline CDR1 reads SGHRS; CDR2 reads YFSETQ. The CDR3 is 14 residues long. The CDR3 reads CASSSSGVQETQYF. CDR3 nucleotides: TGCGCCAGCAGCTCTTCTGGGGTTCAAGAGACCCAGTACTTC.

The chain is built from TRBV2 and TRBJ1-1; D remains ambiguous. Per germline, CDR1 SNHLY and CDR2 FYNNEI. Trimming shortened V by 7 bases and J by 0 bases, and 9 bases separated the two germline ends. The CDR3 loop spans 13 amino acids. The CDR3 here is CASTSQVNTEAFF. For the CDR3, the DNA is TGTGCCAGCACGTCCCAGGTGAACACTGAAGCTTTCTTT.

This sequence joins TRBV5-5 and TRBJ1-5; no firm D call. V lost 4 bases and J lost 7, with 12 bases in between. CDR3 length equals 13 residues. Germline V gene sequence: CDR1 SGHKS, CDR2 YYEKEE (reference sequence). The CDR3 sequence: CASSGGGLQPQHF. DNA for the CDR3: TGTGCCAGCAGCGGAGGCGGGCTCCAGCCCCAGCATTTT.

The rearrangement links TRBV2 to TRBJ2-5, with TRBD2 matching over 7 bases. Germline CDR1 reads SNHLY; CDR2 reads FYNNEI. CDR3 length: 15 amino acids. J was trimmed by 3 bases and V by 7 bases; bases with no gene match: 11. In DNA, the CDR3 is TGTGCCAGCACCGGGAGGAGGGTTGAGAAAGAGACCCAGTACTTC. As protein: CASTGRRVEKETQYF.

This clone was detected only a few times. The DNA for the CDR3 is TGTGCCAGCAGCTTATCGGGGGAGTCCTACAATGAGCAGTTCTTC. Protein: CASSLSGESYNEQFF. The V gene is TRBV5-4, the J gene TRBJ2-1, with a tentative D call TRBD2 (6 bases). CDR1 is SGHNT, CDR2 YYREEE, per germline (reference sequence). The CDR3 contains 15 residues. Trimming stripped 2 bases from V and 1 base from J, with 10 bases between.

The J gene is TRBJ2-1, the V gene TRBV6-1; 11 bases fit TRBD2. Trimming at V came to 9 bases and at J to 0 bases, leaving 4 bases not matched to a gene. The CDR3 is made up of 15 amino acids. Germline V CDR1 and CDR2: MNHNS, SASEGT. CDR3 residues: CASTTSGSSYNEQFF. As DNA, the CDR3 is TGTGCCAGTACAACTAGCGGGAGCTCCTACAATGAGCAGTTCTTC.

The rearrangement uses TRBV7-6 and TRBJ2-3; D unresolved. Germline values: CDR1 SGHVS, CDR2 FNYEAQ. V lost 0 bases and J lost 2, with 9 bases in between. This CDR3 has 15 amino acids. The CDR3 loop is CASSLARVSTDTQYF. Here the CDR3 DNA reads TGTGCCAGCAGCTTAGCAAGGGTCTCCACAGATACGCAGTATTTT.

This clone has a single count. The chain has TRBV5-5 and TRBJ2-1, with TRBD1 matching over 8 bases. The CDR3 is made up of 15 amino acids. Trimming took 3 bases from V and 6 from J; bases not matched to a gene: 8. The germline gives CDR1 SGHKS, CDR2 YYEKEE (reference sequence). CDR3 bases: TGTGCCAGCAGCTCAGGACAGGGTTTAGGCAATGAGCAGTTCTTC. It yields the protein CASSSGQGLGNEQFF.

The chain links TRBV2 to TRBJ2-2; 8 bases fit TRBD2. V shed 7 bases, J shed 3 bases, and the junction held 4 bases outside the gene matches. Germline V gene data show CDR1 as SNHLY and CDR2 as FYNNEI. There are 14 residues in the CDR3. CDR3 sequence: CASKGLVDTGELFF. The CDR3 DNA is TGTGCCAGCAAGGGACTAGTCGACACCGGGGAGCTGTTTTTT.

This clone was recorded once. The chain uses TRBV28 and TRBJ2-7; no firm D call. The V and J ends lost 5 bases and 7 bases respectively, with 12 bases between them. Germline V gene sequence: CDR1 MDHEN, CDR2 SYDVKM. The CDR3 extends over 12 amino acids. Written as DNA, the CDR3 is TGTGCCAGCAGTGGACCGGCCGGGGAGCAGTACTTC. Protein: CASSGPAGEQYF.

This clone was found a few times. The genes are TRBV6-4 and TRBJ1-2, with D possibly TRBD1 on 5 matching bases. V gave up 5 bases and J gave up 7 bases, with 11 bases separating them. In germline, CDR1 is MRHNA, CDR2 SNTAGT. This CDR3 comprises 12 residues. CDR3 loop: CASSSGSAGYTF. The CDR3, as DNA: TGTGCCAGCAGTTCAGGGAGTGCTGGCTACACCTTC.

The J gene is TRBJ2-6, the V gene TRBV19; D unclear. The germline gives CDR1 LNHDA, CDR2 SQIVND (reference sequence). The CDR3 has 15 residues. Deletions cut 1 base from V and 0 bases from J, with 4 bases between. DNA of the CDR3: TGTGCCAGTAGTATAGGCCTCTCTGGGGCCAACGTCCTGACTTTC. Translation: CASSIGLSGANVLTF.

The CDR3 reads CASSPKGIAGDVEQFF. The CDR3 DNA reads as TGTGCCAGCAGCCCCAAGGGAATAGCGGGAGATGTGGAGCAGTTCTTC. This chain uses TRBV7-3 with TRBJ2-1, with 9 bases matching TRBD2. The CDR3 sequence is 16 residues long. Germline loops: CDR1 SGHTA, CDR2 FQGTGA. V gave up 5 bases and J gave up 10 bases; unmatched junction bases: 15. Looking up the rest from reference TRBV7-3 and TRBJ2-1 gives the full variable domain: GAGVSQTPSNKVTEKGKYVELRCDPISGHTALYWYRQSLGQGPEFLIYFQGTGAADDSGLPNDRFFAVRPEGSVSTLKIQRTERGDSAVYLCASSPKGIAGDVEQFFGPGTRLTVL.

The chain combines TRBV4-3 with TRBJ1-4; D is undetermined. Germline V gene sequence: CDR1 LGHNA, CDR2 YSLEER. The CDR3 is 15 residues long. Between the trimmed V and J ends, which lost 1 base and 4 bases, there was a span of 10 bases. The CDR3 sequence is CASSQVGGGNEKLFF. CDR3 bases: TGCGCCAGCAGCCAAGTGGGAGGCGGTAATGAAAAACTGTTTTTT.

The chain is built from TRBV2 and TRBJ1-5; 9 bases match TRBD1. Trimming removed 5 bases from V and 5 bases from J; junction bases left unmatched: 4. Germline values: CDR1 SNHLY, CDR2 FYNNEI. The CDR3 extends over 14 amino acids. As DNA, the CDR3 is TGTGCCAGCAGTCGACAGGGGGAGGATCAGCCCCAGCATTTT. Translation gives CASSRQGEDQPQHF.

This chain links TRBV27 with TRBJ2-7; tentatively, D is TRBD2 (5 bases). V was shortened by 2 bases and J by 4 bases, with 12 bases between the two germline ends. The CDR3 has 14 amino acids. Per germline, CDR1 MNHEY and CDR2 SMNVEV (reference sequence). The CDR3 reads CASSLKGREYEQYF. The CDR3 DNA reads as TGTGCCAGCAGTTTAAAAGGGAGAGAATACGAGCAGTACTTC.

The CDR3 DNA reads TGTGCCTGGAGCCCGTGGGGACAGGGCTCCTACGAGCAGTACTTC. Amino acid sequence: CAWSPWGQGSYEQYF. The chain joins TRBV30 to TRBJ2-7, with 9 nucleotides matching TRBD1. V dropped 3 bases and J dropped 0; count of bases not matched to a gene: 6. CDR3 length equals 15 residues. Looked up from germline, CDR1 is GTSNPN and CDR2 is SVGIG (reference sequence).

This chain uses TRBV7-9 with TRBJ2-1, with 10 bases aligning to TRBD1. The CDR3 totals 16 residues. V gave up 3 bases and J gave up 8 bases; unmatched junction bases: 10. Germline V gene lookup returns CDR1 SEHNR and CDR2 FQNEAQ (reference sequence). This chain's CDR3 is CASSLRTGGSLYEQFF. The CDR3 DNA reads TGTGCCAGCAGCTTGCGGACAGGGGGTTCGTTGTATGAGCAGTTCTTC.

CDR3 sequence reads: CASSRQGGSSGNTIYF. CDR3 coding DNA: TGTGCCAGCAGCCGACAGGGGGGGAGCTCTGGAAACACCATATATTTT. The chain is built from TRBV7-6 and TRBJ1-3, with 9 bases lining up with TRBD1. After removal of 5 bases from V and 0 bases from J, the junction contained 5 bases not matched to a gene. The CDR3 sequence is 16 residues long. Germline CDR1 SGHVS, CDR2 FNYEAQ.

V gene TRBV1 combines with J gene TRBJ2-1; the table gives TRBD2 as D, unverified against the DNA. TRBV1 is a pseudogene locus. The CDR3 loop spans 12 amino acids. For the CDR3, the DNA is TGCACCAATGACCCGGAGTACAATGAGCAGTTCTTC. It encodes CTNDPEYNEQFF.